This T cell receptor beta chain was documented in a study of OX40 agonist ivuxolimab in advanced cancers. As for the study in general: In three patients, partial responses were observed, one with hepatocellular carcinoma and two with cutaneous melanoma. General observations from the study: Among the least clonally expanded were partial responders at 0.1-3.0 mg/kg.

Measured with immunoSEQ multiplex PCR; TCRdb has only the in-frame clones, and not every one. The sample lists 30,000 to 40,000 clones; about 88% were seen once. Concerning this clone: Antigen unknown.

The germline V gene encodes CDR1 LNHDA and CDR2 SQIVND (reference sequence). The length of the CDR3 is 15 residues. Trimming took 4 bases from V and 1 from J, leaving 12 bases between them. Excluded were patients having autoimmune disease history or systemic immunosuppression. This chain connects TRBV19 to TRBJ2-3; TRBD1 is a possible D gene (7 bases). Sequences were derived from CD4+ or CD8+ T cells sorted from blood, sampled in a trial of the OX40 agonist ivuxolimab. The TCR was taken from an adult with an advanced solid tumor such as melanoma, head and neck, liver or kidney cancer. DNA of the CDR3: TGTGCCAGTAGTAGCAGGGGGGCAGGCACAGATACGCAGTATTTT. Protein: CASSSRGAGTDTQYF.